A single sample is the source of the 18 T cell receptor beta chains below, sequenced in a study of OX40 agonist ivuxolimab in advanced cancers. Receptor amplification or capture employed the immunoSEQ multiplex PCR assay. As stored in TCRdb, this immuneACCESS dataset retains in-frame rearrangements with V and J assigned. A fraction of the clones does not appear; measured against another copy, unresolved V genes explain less than half of the discrepancy, and the remainder lacks a known reason. For this sample there are more than 30,000 clones; 88% appear just once. The ten largest clones capture roughly 3.9% of the sample. The specimen was CD4+ or CD8+ T cells sorted from blood, collected in a trial of the OX40 agonist ivuxolimab. The receptor set was obtained from an adult with an advanced solid tumor such as melanoma, head and neck, liver or kidney cancer.

The chain has TRBV7-3 and TRBJ2-3; D ambiguous. The CDR3 is made up of 13 amino acids. CDR1 and CDR2 (germline): SGHTA, FQGTGA. V lost 5 bases, J lost 2 bases, and 8 bases lay in between. CDR3 in DNA: TGTGCCAGCAGCCTACAGAACACAGATACGCAGTATTTT. Protein sequence: CASSLQNTDTQYF.

The DNA of the CDR3 is TGTGCCAGCAGTTTTTTGGGCGGGCACACCGGGGAGCTGTTTTTT. It codes for CASSFLGGHTGELFF. The chain joins TRBV6-6 to TRBJ2-2; tentative D call: TRBD2 (5 bases). Trimming removed 4 bases at V and 3 bases at J, with 12 bases between. The CDR3 extends over 15 amino acids. CDR1 MNHNY and CDR2 SVGAGI come from the germline V gene (reference sequence).

Turning to this clone: In the same sample, other DNA sequences code for this CDR3. The chain joins TRBV20-1 to TRBJ2-7, with 7 bases fitting TRBD1. J lost 3 bases, V lost 6 bases, and 2 bases had no gene match. From germline, CDR1 is DFQATT and CDR2 SNEGSKA (reference sequence). The CDR3 covers 11 residues. The CDR3 coding sequence is TGCAGTGCGGGGACAGTCTACGAGCAGTACTTC. It specifies CSAGTVYEQYF.

V usage is TRBV28 and J usage is TRBJ2-7, with 12 bases matching TRBD1. Germline CDR1 MDHEN, CDR2 SYDVKM. J lost 7 bases, V lost 6 bases, and 4 bases had no gene match. The CDR3 has 13 amino acids. CDR3 protein: CASRGQGAWEQYF. DNA for the CDR3: TGTGCCAGCAGGGGACAGGGGGCGTGGGAGCAGTACTTC.

V gene TRBV28 combines with J gene TRBJ1-3, with D maybe TRBD1 (5 bases). The CDR3 is made up of 13 amino acids. Germline assignment: CDR1 MDHEN and CDR2 SYDVKM. V shed 6 bases and J shed 3 bases, with 9 bases lying between them. In DNA, the CDR3 is TGTGCCAGCAGGATGACAGTTGGAAACACCATATATTTT. Amino acid sequence: CASRMTVGNTIYF.

V is TRBV2 and J is TRBJ2-7, with D tentatively TRBD2 (5 bases). The CDR3 runs 14 residues. The V gene lost 6 bases and the J gene lost 1 base, with 13 bases spanning the gap. Germline V gives CDR1 SNHLY, CDR2 FYNNEI. CDR3 in amino acids: CASSWRRRSYEQYF. Written as DNA, the CDR3 is TGTGCCAGCAGCTGGCGCCGGAGGTCCTACGAGCAGTACTTC.

This sequence joins TRBV7-9 and TRBJ2-7; a weak D match, TRBD1 (5 bases). The germline CDR1 and CDR2 sequences are SEHNR and FQNEAQ (reference sequence). Between the trimmed V and J ends, which lost 1 base and 2 bases, there was a span of 9 bases. This CDR3 has 14 residues. CDR3 nucleotide sequence: TGTGCCAGCAGCTTAGGGACAATAACCTACGAGCAGTACTTC. Its translation: CASSLGTITYEQYF.

This clone has more than one count but fewer than ten. The V gene is TRBV5-6, the J gene TRBJ2-5; 13 bases are shared with TRBD2. The germline V gene encodes CDR1 SGHDT and CDR2 YYEEEE. The V segment lost 4 bases and the J segment 1 base; nucleotides outside the gene matches: 4. The CDR3 is 16 amino acids. CDR3 in amino acids: CASSQLAGGSQETQYF. CDR3 sequence (DNA): TGTGCCAGCAGCCAACTAGCGGGGGGGTCCCAAGAGACCCAGTACTTC. Variable domain in full (rest from reference TRBV5-6 and TRBJ2-5): DAGVTQSPTHLIKTRGQQVTLRCSPKSGHDTVSWYQQALGQGPQFIFQYYEEEERQRGNFPDRFSGHQFPNYSSELNVNALLLGDSALYLCASSQLAGGSQETQYFGPGTRLLVL.

The chain joins TRBV9 to TRBJ1-2, with D possibly being TRBD1 (6 bases). Trimming pared 4 bases from V and 1 base from J, leaving 20 bases between. The germline V gene has CDR1 SGDLS and CDR2 YYNGEE. CDR3 size: 17 residues. The CDR3 spells CASSRGRGPIINYGYTF. CDR3 DNA sequence: TGTGCCAGCAGCCGCGGCAGGGGACCGATTATTAACTATGGCTACACCTTC.

This chain joins TRBV28 and TRBJ2-3; 7 bases line up with TRBD2. V lost 6 bases and J lost 0; bases outside the gene matches: 12. Germline V CDR1 and CDR2: MDHEN, SYDVKM. The CDR3 spans 17 residues. CDR3 DNA: TGTGCCAGCAGCCCATGGGAGGGCCGGCTGAGCACAGATACGCAGTATTTT. This encodes CASSPWEGRLSTDTQYF.

The chain joins TRBV9 to TRBJ2-3; maybe TRBD2 (5 bases). The germline V gene has CDR1 SGDLS and CDR2 YYNGEE. V was pared by 0 bases and J by 5 bases, with 16 bases between. This CDR3 spans 16 amino acids. Here the CDR3 reads CASSVGPQARGDTQYF. The CDR3, as DNA: TGTGCCAGCAGCGTAGGCCCTCAGGCACGGGGAGATACGCAGTATTTT. The variable domain in full, with the rest retrieved from reference TRBV9 and TRBJ2-3, is DSGVTQTPKHLITATGQRVTLRCSPRSGDLSVYWYQQSLDQGLQFLIQYYNGEERAKGNILERFSAQQFPDLHSELNLSSLELGDSALYFCASSVGPQARGDTQYFGPGTRLTVL.

This chain joins TRBV7-9 and TRBJ2-5, with 9 positions matching TRBD2. This CDR3 region has 17 residues. V trimming: 4 bases; J trimming: 0 bases; junction bases outside the gene matches: 9. Germline V lookup: CDR1 SEHNR, CDR2 FQNEAQ (reference sequence). The DNA of the CDR3 is TGTGCCAGCAGCTCCTCCCGACTAGCGGCGTACCAAGAGACCCAGTACTTC. Amino acids: CASSSSRLAAYQETQYF.

This chain connects TRBV9 to TRBJ2-3; no reliable D call. Per germline, CDR1 SGDLS and CDR2 YYNGEE. The CDR3 totals 17 residues. The V end lost 2 bases, the J end lost 1 base, and 17 bases lay between the germline ends. The CDR3 sequence is CASSVGMSRSGTDTQYF. In DNA, the CDR3 is TGTGCCAGCAGCGTGGGAATGTCTAGGTCCGGCACAGATACGCAGTATTTT.

CDR3: CASSLGTGAVYYGYTF. CDR3 nucleotide sequence: TGTGCCAGCAGTTTAGGGACAGGGGCAGTTTACTATGGCTACACCTTC. This chain connects TRBV28 to TRBJ1-2; 10 nucleotides agree with TRBD1. CDR1 and CDR2 from the germline V gene are MDHEN and SYDVKM. V dropped 2 bases and J dropped 3; count of bases not matched to a gene: 6. The CDR3 has 16 amino acids.

This chain uses TRBV10-3 with TRBJ1-5, with D possibly being TRBD1 (6 bases). The V and J ends lost 0 bases and 0 bases respectively, with 15 bases between them. The V gene's germline CDR1 is ENHRY and CDR2 SYGVKD. This CDR3 is 18 amino acids long. The CDR3 protein is CAISESPWTDYSNQPQHF. The CDR3 coding sequence is TGTGCCATCAGTGAGTCGCCCTGGACAGACTATAGCAATCAGCCCCAGCATTTT.

This clone has a single count. The rearrangement joins TRBV5-1 to TRBJ2-1; D tentatively reads TRBD1 or TRBD2 (5 bases each). Deletions cut 0 bases from V and 8 bases from J, with 12 bases between. The germline gives CDR1 SGHRS, CDR2 YFSETQ. This CDR3 is built from 14 residues. In DNA, the CDR3 is TGCGCCAGCAGCTTGGGAGGGGTACGCGATGAGCAGTTCTTC. It is translated as CASSLGGVRDEQFF. Variable domain in full (rest from reference TRBV5-1 and TRBJ2-1): KAGVTQTPRYLIKTRGQQVTLSCSPISGHRSVSWYQQTPGQGLQFLFEYFSETQRNKGNFPGRFSGRQFSNSRSEMNVSTLELGDSALYLCASSLGGVRDEQFFGPGTRLTVL.

The chain joins TRBV7-2 to TRBJ1-2; the match to TRBD1 covers 7 bases. This CDR3 contains 13 residues. Germline trimming cut 7 bases from V and 4 bases from J; bases unmatched to any gene: 6. Germline V gene data show CDR1 as SGHTA and CDR2 as FQGNSA. CDR3 bases: TGTGCCAGCAACCGGGACAGTCTCTATGGCTACACCTTC. It translates to CASNRDSLYGYTF. The complete variable domain, with remaining parts taken from reference TRBV7-2 and TRBJ1-2, reads GAGVSQSPSNKVTEKGKDVELRCDPISGHTALYWYRQSLGQGLEFLIYFQGNSAPDKSGLPSDRFSAERTGGSVSTLTIQRTQQEDSAVYLCASNRDSLYGYTFGSGTRLTVV.

The J gene is TRBJ2-7, the V gene TRBV29-1, with TRBD1 as a possible D gene (6 bases). The CDR3 is 13 residues long. The V end was cut by 7 bases, the J end by 4 bases, with 17 bases between. The germline gives CDR1 SQVTM, CDR2 ANQGSEA. The CDR3 sequence is CSAWDTIGYEQYF. The CDR3 DNA reads TGCAGCGCCTGGGACACCATAGGATACGAGCAGTACTTC.